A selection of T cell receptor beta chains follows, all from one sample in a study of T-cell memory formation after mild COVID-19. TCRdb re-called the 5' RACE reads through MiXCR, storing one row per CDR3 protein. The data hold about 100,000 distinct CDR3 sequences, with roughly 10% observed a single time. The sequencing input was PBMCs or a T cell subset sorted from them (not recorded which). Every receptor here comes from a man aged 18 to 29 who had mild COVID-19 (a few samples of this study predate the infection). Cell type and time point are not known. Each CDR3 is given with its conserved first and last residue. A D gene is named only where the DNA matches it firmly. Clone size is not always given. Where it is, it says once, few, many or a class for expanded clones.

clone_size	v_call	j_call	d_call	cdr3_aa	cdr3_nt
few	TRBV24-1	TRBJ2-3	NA	CATSDFGGNTDTQYF	TGTGCCACCAGTGATTTTGGCGGGAACACAGATACGCAGTATTTT
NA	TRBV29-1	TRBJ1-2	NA	CSVGGGYTF	TGCAGCGTAGGCGGGGGCTACACCTTC
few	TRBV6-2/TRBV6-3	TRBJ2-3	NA	CASTWEGTDTQYF	TGTGCCAGCACCTGGGAGGGCACAGATACGCAGTATTTT
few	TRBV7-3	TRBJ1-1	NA	CASSLNEGQAFF	TGTGCCAGCAGCTTAAACGAGGGGCAAGCTTTCTTT
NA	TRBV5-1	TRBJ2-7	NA	CASKGTDSYEQYF	TGCGCCAGCAAGGGGACCGACTCCTACGAGCAGTACTTC
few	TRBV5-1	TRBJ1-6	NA	CASSRRDTLNSPLHF	TGCGCCAGCAGCCGACGGGACACCCTAAATTCACCCCTCCACTTT
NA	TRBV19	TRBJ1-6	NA	CASSILRADKRSPLHF	TGTGCCAGTAGTATTCTCCGAGCGGACAAAAGGTCACCCCTCCACTTT
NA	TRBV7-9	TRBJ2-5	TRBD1	CASSEDRVETQYF	TGTGCCAGCAGCGAAGACAGGGTAGAGACCCAGTACTTC
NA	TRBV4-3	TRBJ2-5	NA	CASSQSAARETQYF	TGCGCCAGCAGCCAATCAGCCGCCCGAGAGACCCAGTACTTC
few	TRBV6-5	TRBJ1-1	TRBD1	CASSWTGGEVNTEAFF	TGTGCCAGCAGTTGGACAGGGGGCGAGGTGAACACTGAAGCTTTCTTT
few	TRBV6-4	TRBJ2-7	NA	CASSDIGDSHEQYF	TGTGCCAGCAGTGACATCGGAGACAGTCACGAGCAGTACTTC
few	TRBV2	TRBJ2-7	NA	CASSAEVQAAYEQYF	TGTGCCAGCAGTGCAGAGGTACAGGCGGCCTACGAGCAGTACTTC
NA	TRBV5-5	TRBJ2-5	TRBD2	CASSLDSGGYETQYF	TGTGCCAGCAGCTTAGATAGCGGGGGCTACGAGACCCAGTACTTC
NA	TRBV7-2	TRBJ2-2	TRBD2	CASSPPGLAGGPGELFF	TGTGCCAGCAGCCCGCCCGGACTAGCGGGGGGGCCCGGGGAGCTGTTTTTT
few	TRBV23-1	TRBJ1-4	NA	CASSQMGGSTNEKLFF	TGCGCCAGCAGTCAGATGGGAGGTTCGACTAATGAAAAACTGTTTTTT
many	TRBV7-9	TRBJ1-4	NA	CASSAGPNNEKLFF	TGTGCCAGCAGCGCCGGACCGAACAATGAAAAACTGTTTTTT
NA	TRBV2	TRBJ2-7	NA	CATGGRLSSYEQYF	TGTGCCACTGGGGGACGGCTGAGCTCCTACGAGCAGTACTTC